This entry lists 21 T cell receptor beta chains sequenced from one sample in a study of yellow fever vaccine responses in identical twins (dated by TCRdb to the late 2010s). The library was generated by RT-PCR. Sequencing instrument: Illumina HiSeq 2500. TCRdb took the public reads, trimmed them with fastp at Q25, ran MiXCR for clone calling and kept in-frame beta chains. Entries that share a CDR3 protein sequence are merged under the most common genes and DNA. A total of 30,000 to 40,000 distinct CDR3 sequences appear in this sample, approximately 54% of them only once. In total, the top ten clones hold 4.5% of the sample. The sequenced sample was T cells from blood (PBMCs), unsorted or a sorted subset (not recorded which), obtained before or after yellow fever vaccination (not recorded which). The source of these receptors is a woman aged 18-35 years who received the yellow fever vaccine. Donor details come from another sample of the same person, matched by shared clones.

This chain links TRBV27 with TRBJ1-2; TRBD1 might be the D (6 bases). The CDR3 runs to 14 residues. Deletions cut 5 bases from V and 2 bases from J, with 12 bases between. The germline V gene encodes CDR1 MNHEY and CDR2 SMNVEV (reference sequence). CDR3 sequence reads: CASSPLDRNYGYTF. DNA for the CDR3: TGTGCCAGCAGTCCCCTGGACAGAAACTATGGCTACACCTTC.

This chain's CDR3 is CASSPSLGSYNEQFF. The CDR3 DNA sequence: TGTGCCAGCAGCCCTAGCCTAGGCTCCTACAATGAGCAGTTCTTC. The chain has TRBV11-1 and TRBJ2-1, with a tentative D call TRBD2 (5 bases). With 5 bases removed from V and 0 bases from J, the gap between germline ends came to 11 bases. This CDR3 comprises 15 residues. Per the germline V gene, CDR1 is SGHAT and CDR2 is FQDESV (reference sequence).

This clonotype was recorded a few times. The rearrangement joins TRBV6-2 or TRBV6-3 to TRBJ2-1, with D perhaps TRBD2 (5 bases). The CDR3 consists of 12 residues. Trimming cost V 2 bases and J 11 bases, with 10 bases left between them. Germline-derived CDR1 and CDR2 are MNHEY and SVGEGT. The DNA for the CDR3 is TGTGCCAGCAGTTACAAGGGAGCTCAGCAGTTCTTC. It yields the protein CASSYKGAQQFF.

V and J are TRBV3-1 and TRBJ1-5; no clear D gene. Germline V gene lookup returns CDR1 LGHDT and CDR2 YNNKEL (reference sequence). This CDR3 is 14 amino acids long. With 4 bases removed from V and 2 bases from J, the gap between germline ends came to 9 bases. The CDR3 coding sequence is TGTGCCAGCAGCCCGCGAGGAGGCAATCAGCCCCAGCATTTT. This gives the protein CASSPRGGNQPQHF.

In DNA, the CDR3 is TGTGCCAGCAGCGGGACAGGGCTAAAATACGAGCAGTACGTC. Its protein product is CASSGTGLKYEQYV. The gene calls are TRBV12-3 or TRBV12-4 and TRBJ2-7; 9 nucleotides agree with TRBD1. Trimming removed 6 bases from V and 4 bases from J; junction bases left unmatched: 7. This CDR3 comprises 14 residues.

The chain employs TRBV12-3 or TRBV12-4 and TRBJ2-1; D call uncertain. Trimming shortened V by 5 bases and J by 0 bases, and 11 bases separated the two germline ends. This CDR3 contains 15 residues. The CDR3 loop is CASSRGFSSYNEQFF. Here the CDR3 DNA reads TGTGCCAGCAGTCGTGGCTTTAGCTCCTACAATGAGCAGTTCTTC.

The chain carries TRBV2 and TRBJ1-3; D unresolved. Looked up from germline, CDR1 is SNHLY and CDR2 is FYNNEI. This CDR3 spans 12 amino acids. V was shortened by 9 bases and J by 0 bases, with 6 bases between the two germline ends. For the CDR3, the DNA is TGTGCCAGTCAGAGCTCTGGAAACACCATATATTTT. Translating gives CASQSSGNTIYF. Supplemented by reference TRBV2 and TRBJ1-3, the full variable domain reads EPEVTQTPSHQVTQMGQEVILRCVPISNHLYFYWYRQILGQKVEFLVSFYNNEISEKSEIFDDQFSVERPDGSNFTLKIRSTKLEDSAMYFCASQSSGNTIYFGEGSWLTVV.

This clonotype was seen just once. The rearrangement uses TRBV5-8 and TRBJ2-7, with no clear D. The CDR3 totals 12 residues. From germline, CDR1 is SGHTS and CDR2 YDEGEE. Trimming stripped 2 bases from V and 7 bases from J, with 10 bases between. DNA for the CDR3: TGTGCCAGCAGCTTTTCGGGTACGGAGCAGTACGTC. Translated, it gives CASSFSGTEQYV.

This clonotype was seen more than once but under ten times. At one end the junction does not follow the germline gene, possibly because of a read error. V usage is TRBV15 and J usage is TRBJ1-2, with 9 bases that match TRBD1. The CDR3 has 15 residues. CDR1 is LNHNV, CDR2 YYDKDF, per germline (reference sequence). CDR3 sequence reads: CATRRARTGVDGYTF. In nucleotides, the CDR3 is TGTGCCACCAGGAGAGCTCGGACAGGGGTGGATGGCTACACCTTC.

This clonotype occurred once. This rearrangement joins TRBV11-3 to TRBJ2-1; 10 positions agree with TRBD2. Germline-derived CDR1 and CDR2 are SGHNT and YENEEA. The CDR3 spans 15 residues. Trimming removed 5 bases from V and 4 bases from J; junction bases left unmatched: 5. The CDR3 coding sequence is TGTGCCAGCAGCCCAACTAGCGGGATATACAATGAGCAGTTCTTC. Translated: CASSPTSGIYNEQFF.

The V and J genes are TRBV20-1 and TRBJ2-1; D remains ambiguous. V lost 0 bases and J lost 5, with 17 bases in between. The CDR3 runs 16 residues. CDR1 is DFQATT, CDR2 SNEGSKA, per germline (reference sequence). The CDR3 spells CSARDYWVSVDNEQFF. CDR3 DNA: TGCAGTGCTAGAGATTACTGGGTTTCAGTTGACAATGAGCAGTTCTTC.

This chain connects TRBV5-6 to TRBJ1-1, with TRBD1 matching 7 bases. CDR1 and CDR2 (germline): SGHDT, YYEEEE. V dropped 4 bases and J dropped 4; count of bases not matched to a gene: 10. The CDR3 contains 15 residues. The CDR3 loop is CASSPGGPLSTEAFF. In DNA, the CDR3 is TGTGCCAGCAGCCCAGGGGGGCCTTTGAGCACTGAAGCTTTCTTT.

CDR3 nucleotides: TGTGCCAGCAGCTTAGTGCGGGAAGTCTACGAGCAGTACTTC. It codes for CASSLVREVYEQYF. The rearrangement links TRBV7-2 to TRBJ2-7, with D perhaps matching TRBD2 (6 bases). The CDR3 consists of 14 residues. Trimming left V 1 base short and J 3 bases short, with 10 bases between. CDR1 SGHTA and CDR2 FQGNSA come from the germline V gene.

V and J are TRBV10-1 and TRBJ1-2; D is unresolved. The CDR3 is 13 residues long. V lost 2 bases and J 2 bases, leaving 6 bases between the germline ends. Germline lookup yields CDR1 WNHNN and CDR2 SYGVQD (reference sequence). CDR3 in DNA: TGCGCCAGCAGTGAGGACCAAAACTATGGCTACACCTTC. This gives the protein CASSEDQNYGYTF.

Here the CDR3 reads CASSLAGAGENNEQFF. CDR3 nucleotides: TGTGCCAGCAGCTTAGCGGGAGCGGGGGAGAACAATGAGCAGTTCTTC. V gene TRBV11-1 combines with J gene TRBJ2-1, with 8 bases lining up with TRBD2. The CDR3 is made up of 16 amino acids. Germline CDR1 SGHAT, CDR2 FQDESV (reference sequence). The V gene end was trimmed by 0 bases and the J gene end by 5 bases; junction bases not matched to a gene: 6.

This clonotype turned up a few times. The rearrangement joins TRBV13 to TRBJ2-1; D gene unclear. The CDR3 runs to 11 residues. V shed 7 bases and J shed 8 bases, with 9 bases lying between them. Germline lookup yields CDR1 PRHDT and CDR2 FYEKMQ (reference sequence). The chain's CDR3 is CASTPLDEQFF. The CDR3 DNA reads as TGTGCCAGCACCCCTCTTGATGAGCAGTTCTTC.

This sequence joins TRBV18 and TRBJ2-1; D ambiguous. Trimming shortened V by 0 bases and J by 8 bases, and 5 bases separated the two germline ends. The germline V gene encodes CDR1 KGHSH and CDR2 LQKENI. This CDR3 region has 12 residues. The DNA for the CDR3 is TGTGCCAGCTCACCACCGGGCGATGAGCAGTTCTTC. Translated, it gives CASSPPGDEQFF.

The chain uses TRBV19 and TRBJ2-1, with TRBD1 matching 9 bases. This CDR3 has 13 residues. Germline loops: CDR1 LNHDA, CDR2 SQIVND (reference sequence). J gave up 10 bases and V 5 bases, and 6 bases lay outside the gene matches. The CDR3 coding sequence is TGTGCCAGTAGTGCCCAAGACAGGGGGGAGCAGTTCTTC. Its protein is CASSAQDRGEQFF.

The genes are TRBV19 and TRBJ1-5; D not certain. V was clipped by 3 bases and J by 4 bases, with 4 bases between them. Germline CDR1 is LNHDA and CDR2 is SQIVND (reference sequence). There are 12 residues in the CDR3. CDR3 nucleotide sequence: TGTGCCAGTAGTATGGGGAATCAGCCCCAGCATTTT. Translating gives CASSMGNQPQHF.

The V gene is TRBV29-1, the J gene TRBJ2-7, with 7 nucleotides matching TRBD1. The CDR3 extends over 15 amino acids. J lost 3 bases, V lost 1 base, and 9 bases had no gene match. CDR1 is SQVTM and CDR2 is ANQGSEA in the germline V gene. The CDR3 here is CSVEGWPGGSYEQYF. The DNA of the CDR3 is TGCAGCGTTGAAGGTTGGCCAGGGGGAAGCTACGAGCAGTACTTC.

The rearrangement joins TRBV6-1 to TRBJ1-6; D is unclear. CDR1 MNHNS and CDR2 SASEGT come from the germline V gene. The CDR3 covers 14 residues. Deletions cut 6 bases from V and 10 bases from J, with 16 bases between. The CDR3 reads CASRPIGVNSPLHF. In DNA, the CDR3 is TGTGCCAGCAGACCGATCGGGGTGAACTCACCCCTCCACTTT.